One and the same sample provided the 5 T cell receptor beta chains below, sequenced in a study of molecular identifiers for immune sequencing clone quantification. TCRdb fed the PCR reads into MiXCR, producing one record per CDR3 protein. The data hold tens of thousands of distinct CDR3 sequences, with 17% observed a single time. Sequences were obtained from naive CD8+ T cells from blood, with Jurkat cell RNA spiked in. Subset denoted: FACS-sorted CD8+CD4-CCR7+CD45RA+ naive T cells. These receptors all stem from a human donor in good health. Some libraries in this study had Jurkat cell RNA spiked in.

CDR3 loop: CSVVGGEYEQYF. The CDR3 nucleotides are TGCAGCGTTGTTGGGGGGGAGTACGAGCAGTACTTC. The chain combines TRBV29-1 with TRBJ2-7; 7 bases align to TRBD2. The J segment lost 4 bases and the V segment lost 4 bases, leaving 4 bases of the junction unmatched. The CDR3 sequence is 12 residues long. Germline V lookup: CDR1 SQVTM, CDR2 ANQGSEA.

This clonotype has ten or more counts. The chain has TRBV5-4 and TRBJ2-7; no reliable D call. V was trimmed by 0 bases and J by 2 bases, leaving 6 bases between them. The CDR3 covers 13 residues. Germline V gene data show CDR1 as SGHNT and CDR2 as YYREEE (reference sequence). DNA for the CDR3: TGTGCCAGCAGCTTGGGAGGTCCCTACGAGCAGTACTTC. It translates to CASSLGGPYEQYF.

The V and J genes are TRBV3-1 and TRBJ1-1, with no clear D. Germline V gene data show CDR1 as LGHDT and CDR2 as YNNKEL (reference sequence). The CDR3 contains 14 residues. V was clipped by 5 bases and J by 5 bases, with 15 bases between them. The CDR3, as DNA: TGTGCCAGCAGCTCCTTAATAAGTGGGACTGAAGCTTTCTTT. Protein sequence: CASSSLISGTEAFF. Based on the CDR3 plus reference TRBV3-1 and TRBJ1-1, the full variable domain is DTAVSQTPKYLVTQMGNDKSIKCEQNLGHDTMYWYKQDSKKFLKIMFSYNNKELIINETVPNRFSPKSPDKAHLNLHINSLELGDSAVYFCASSSLISGTEAFFGQGTRLTVV.

This clonotype was recorded at least ten times. The rearrangement joins TRBV27 to TRBJ2-4; no clear D gene. The V gene's germline CDR1 is MNHEY and CDR2 SMNVEV (reference sequence). Trimming removed 7 bases from V and 5 bases from J, with 15 bases in between. The CDR3 totals 14 residues. CDR3 region: CASNSLLSENIQYF. The CDR3 bases are TGTGCCAGCAACTCTCTCCTAAGCGAAAACATTCAGTACTTC.

This clonotype was seen at least ten times. The chain recombines TRBV10-2 with TRBJ1-1; D not resolved. In germline, CDR1 is WSHSY, CDR2 SAAADI. This CDR3 region has 11 residues. The V and J ends lost 0 bases and 6 bases respectively, with 2 bases between them. The CDR3 loop reads CASSESSEAFF. The CDR3 DNA sequence: TGCGCCAGCAGTGAGTCTTCTGAAGCTTTCTTT.